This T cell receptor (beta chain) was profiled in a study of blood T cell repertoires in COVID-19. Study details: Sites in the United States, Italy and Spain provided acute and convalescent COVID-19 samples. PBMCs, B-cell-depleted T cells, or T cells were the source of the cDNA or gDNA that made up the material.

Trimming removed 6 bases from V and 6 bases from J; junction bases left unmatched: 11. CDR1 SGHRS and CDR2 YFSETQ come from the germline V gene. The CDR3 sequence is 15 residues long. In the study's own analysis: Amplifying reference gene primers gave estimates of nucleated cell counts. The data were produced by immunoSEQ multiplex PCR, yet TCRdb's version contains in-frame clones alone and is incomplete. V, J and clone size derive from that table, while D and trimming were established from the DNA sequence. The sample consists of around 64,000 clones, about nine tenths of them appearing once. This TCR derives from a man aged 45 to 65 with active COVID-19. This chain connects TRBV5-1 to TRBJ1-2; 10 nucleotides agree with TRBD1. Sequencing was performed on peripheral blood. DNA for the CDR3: TGCGCCAGCATCCGAGACACCGGGACAGGGGATGGCTACACCTTC. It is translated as CASIRDTGTGDGYTF.